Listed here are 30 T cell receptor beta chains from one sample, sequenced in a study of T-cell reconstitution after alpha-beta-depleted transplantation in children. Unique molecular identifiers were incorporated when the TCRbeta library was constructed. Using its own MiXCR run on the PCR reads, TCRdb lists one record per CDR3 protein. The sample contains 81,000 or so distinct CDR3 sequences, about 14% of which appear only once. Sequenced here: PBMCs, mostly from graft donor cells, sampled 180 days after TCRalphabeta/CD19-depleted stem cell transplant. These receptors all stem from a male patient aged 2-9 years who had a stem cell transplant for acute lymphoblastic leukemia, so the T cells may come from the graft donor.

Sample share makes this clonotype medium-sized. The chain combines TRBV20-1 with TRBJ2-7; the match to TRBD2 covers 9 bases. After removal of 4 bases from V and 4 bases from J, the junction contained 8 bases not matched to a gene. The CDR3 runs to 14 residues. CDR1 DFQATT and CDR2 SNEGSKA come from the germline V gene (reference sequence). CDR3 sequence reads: CSATSPSGKYEQYF. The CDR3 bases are TGCAGTGCTACTTCCCCTAGCGGGAAGTACGAGCAGTACTTC.

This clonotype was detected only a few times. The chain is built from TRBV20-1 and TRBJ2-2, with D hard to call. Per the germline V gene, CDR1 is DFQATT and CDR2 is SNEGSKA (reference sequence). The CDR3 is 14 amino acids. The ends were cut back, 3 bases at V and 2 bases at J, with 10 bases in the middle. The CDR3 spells CSARAGANTGELFF. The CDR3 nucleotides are TGCAGTGCTAGGGCAGGAGCCAACACCGGGGAGCTGTTTTTT.

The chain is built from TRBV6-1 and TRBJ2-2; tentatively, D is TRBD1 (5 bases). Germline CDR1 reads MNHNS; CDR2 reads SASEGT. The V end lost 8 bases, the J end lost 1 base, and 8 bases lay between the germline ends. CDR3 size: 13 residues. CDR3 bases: TGTGCCAGCGCTGACAGGAACACCGGGGAGCTGTTTTTT. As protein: CASADRNTGELFF.

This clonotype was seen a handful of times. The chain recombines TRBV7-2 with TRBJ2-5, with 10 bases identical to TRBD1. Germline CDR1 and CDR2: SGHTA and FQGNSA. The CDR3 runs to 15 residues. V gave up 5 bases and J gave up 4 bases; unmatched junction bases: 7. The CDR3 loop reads CASSTRTGGRETQYF. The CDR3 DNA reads TGTGCCAGCAGCACCAGGACAGGGGGGCGAGAGACCCAGTACTTC.

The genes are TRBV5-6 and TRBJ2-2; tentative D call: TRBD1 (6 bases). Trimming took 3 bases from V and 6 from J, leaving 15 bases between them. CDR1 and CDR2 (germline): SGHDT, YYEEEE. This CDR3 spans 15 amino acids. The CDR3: CASSSYRVEAGELFF. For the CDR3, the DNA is TGTGCCAGCAGCTCGTACAGGGTGGAAGCCGGGGAGCTGTTTTTT.

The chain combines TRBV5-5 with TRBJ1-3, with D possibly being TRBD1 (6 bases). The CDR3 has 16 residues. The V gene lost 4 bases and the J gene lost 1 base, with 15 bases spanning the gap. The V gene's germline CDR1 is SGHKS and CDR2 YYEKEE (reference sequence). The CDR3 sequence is CASSLTGRGSGNTIYF. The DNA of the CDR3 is TGTGCCAGCAGCCTGACAGGCCGAGGTTCTGGAAACACCATATATTTT.

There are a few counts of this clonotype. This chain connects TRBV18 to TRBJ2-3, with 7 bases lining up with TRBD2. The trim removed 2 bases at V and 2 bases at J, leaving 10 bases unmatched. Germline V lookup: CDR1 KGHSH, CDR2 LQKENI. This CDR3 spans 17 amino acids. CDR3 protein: CASSPIPTSAVTDTQYF. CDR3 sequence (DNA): TGTGCCAGCTCACCAATTCCAACTAGCGCGGTCACAGATACGCAGTATTTT.

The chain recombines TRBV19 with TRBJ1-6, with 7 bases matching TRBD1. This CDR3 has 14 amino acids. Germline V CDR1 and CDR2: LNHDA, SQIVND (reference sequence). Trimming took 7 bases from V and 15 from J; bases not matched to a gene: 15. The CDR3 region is CASTLEQGPSDLHF. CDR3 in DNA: TGTGCCAGTACCCTAGAACAGGGGCCGTCGGACCTCCACTTT.

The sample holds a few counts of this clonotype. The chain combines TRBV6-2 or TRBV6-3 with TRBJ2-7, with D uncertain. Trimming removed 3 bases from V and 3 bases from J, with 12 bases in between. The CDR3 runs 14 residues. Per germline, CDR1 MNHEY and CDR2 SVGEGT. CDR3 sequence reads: CASSYLRLDYEQYF. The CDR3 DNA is TGTGCCAGCAGTTATCTGCGACTTGACTACGAGCAGTACTTC.

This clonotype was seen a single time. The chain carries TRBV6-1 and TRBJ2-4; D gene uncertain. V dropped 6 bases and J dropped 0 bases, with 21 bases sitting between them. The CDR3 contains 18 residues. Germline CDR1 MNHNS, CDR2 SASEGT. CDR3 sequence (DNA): TGTGCCAGCAGCCCTGCGCCGCTAAACTCAATAGCCAAAAACATTCAGTACTTC. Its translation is CASSPAPLNSIAKNIQYF.

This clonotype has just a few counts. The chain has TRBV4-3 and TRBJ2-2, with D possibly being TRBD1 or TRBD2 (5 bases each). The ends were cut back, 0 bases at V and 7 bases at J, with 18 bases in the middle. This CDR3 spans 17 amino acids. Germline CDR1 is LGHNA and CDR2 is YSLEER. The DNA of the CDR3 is TGCGCCAGCAGCCAAGAACCCGGGACCGCCTTGGGCGGGGAGCTGTTTTTT. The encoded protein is CASSQEPGTALGGELFF.

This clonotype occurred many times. The DNA for the CDR3 is TGCGCCAGCAGCTTGAGGACGGACGAAAAACTGTTTTTT. The encoded protein is CASSLRTDEKLFF. The rearrangement joins TRBV5-1 to TRBJ1-4; no clear D gene. The CDR3 runs 13 residues. V lost 1 base to trimming and J lost 8 bases, with 9 bases between them. In germline, CDR1 is SGHRS, CDR2 YFSETQ. Based on the CDR3 plus reference TRBV5-1 and TRBJ1-4, the full variable domain is KAGVTQTPRYLIKTRGQQVTLSCSPISGHRSVSWYQQTPGQGLQFLFEYFSETQRNKGNFPGRFSGRQFSNSRSEMNVSTLELGDSALYLCASSLRTDEKLFFGSGTQLSVL.

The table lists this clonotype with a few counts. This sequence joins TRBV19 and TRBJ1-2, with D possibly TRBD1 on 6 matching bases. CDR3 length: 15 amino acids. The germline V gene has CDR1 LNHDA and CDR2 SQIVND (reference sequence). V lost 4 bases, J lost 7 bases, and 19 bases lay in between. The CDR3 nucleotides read TGTGCCAGTAGTACTTCCTCGGGGGCCGCGGGTGGCTACACCTTC. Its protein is CASSTSSGAAGGYTF.

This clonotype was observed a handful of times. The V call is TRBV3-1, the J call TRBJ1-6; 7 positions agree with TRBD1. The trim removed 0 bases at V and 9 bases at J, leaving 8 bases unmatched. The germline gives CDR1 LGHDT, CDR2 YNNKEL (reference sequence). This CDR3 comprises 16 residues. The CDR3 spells CASSQDLAGGFSPLHF. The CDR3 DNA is TGTGCCAGCAGCCAAGATTTAGCAGGGGGTTTTTCACCCCTCCACTTT. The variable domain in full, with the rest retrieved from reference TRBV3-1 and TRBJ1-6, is DTAVSQTPKYLVTQMGNDKSIKCEQNLGHDTMYWYKQDSKKFLKIMFSYNNKELIINETVPNRFSPKSPDKAHLNLHINSLELGDSAVYFCASSQDLAGGFSPLHFGNGTRLTVT.

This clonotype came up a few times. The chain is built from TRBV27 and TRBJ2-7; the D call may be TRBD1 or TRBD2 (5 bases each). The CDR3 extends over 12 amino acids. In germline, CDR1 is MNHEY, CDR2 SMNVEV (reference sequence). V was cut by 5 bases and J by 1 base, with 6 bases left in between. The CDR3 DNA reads TGTGCCAGCAGTGGGGGTTCCTACGAGCAGTACTTC. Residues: CASSGGSYEQYF.

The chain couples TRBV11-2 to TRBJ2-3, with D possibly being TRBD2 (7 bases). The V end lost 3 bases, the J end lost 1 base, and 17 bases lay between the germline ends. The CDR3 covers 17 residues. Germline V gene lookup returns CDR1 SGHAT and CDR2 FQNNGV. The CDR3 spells CASSFKWGGRGTDTQYF. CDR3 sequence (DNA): TGTGCCAGCAGCTTTAAATGGGGGGGGCGCGGCACAGATACGCAGTATTTT.

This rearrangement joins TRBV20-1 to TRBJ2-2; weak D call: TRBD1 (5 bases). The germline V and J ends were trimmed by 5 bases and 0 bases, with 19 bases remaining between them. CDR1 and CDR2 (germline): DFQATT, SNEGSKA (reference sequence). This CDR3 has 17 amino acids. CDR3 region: CSAYCRSTETNTGELFF. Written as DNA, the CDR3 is TGCAGTGCTTATTGTCGTTCGACAGAAACGAACACCGGGGAGCTGTTTTTT.

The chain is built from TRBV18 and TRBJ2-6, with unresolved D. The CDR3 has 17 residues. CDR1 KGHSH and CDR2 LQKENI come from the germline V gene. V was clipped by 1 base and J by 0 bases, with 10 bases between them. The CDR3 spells CASSPQGQSSGANVLTF. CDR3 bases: TGTGCCAGCTCACCACAGGGTCAGAGCTCTGGGGCCAACGTCCTGACTTTC.

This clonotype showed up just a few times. The CDR3 sequence: CASSLDYRVNTGELFF. DNA of the CDR3: TGTGCCAGCAGTTTAGATTACAGGGTGAACACCGGGGAGCTGTTTTTT. The chain recombines TRBV27 with TRBJ2-2, with D tentatively TRBD1 (6 bases). Trimming stripped 2 bases from V and 1 base from J, with 11 bases between. Germline CDR1 and CDR2: MNHEY and SMNVEV (reference sequence). The CDR3 has 16 amino acids.

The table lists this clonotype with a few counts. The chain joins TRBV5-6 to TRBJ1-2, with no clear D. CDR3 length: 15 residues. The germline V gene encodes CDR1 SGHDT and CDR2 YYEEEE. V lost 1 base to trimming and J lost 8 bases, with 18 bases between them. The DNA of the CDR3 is TGTGCCAGCAGCTTGATGGTGGACTCAAGGTCCGGCTACACCTTC. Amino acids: CASSLMVDSRSGYTF.

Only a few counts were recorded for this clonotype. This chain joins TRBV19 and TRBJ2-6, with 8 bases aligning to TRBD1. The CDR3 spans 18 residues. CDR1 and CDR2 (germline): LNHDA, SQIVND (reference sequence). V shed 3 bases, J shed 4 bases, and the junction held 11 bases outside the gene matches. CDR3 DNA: TGTGCCAGTAGTATTTCTAGGCAGGGGGCGTTCGGGGCCAACGTCCTGACTTTC. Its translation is CASSISRQGAFGANVLTF.

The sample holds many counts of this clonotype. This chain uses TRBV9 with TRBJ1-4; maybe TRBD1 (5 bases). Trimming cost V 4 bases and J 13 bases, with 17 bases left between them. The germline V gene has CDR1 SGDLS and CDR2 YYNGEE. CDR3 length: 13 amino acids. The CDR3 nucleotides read TGTGCCAGCAGCCAAGACCAGAGGGACGGACTGTTTTTT. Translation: CASSQDQRDGLFF.

The CDR3 region is CASSLEVRGGSPNTQYF. CDR3 bases: TGTGCCAGCAGCTTAGAGGTTCGCGGGGGGTCTCCCAATACGCAGTATTTT. J is TRBJ2-3 and V is TRBV11-3, with 8 bases that match TRBD2. The CDR3 is 17 amino acids. Looked up from germline, CDR1 is SGHNT and CDR2 is YENEEA. After removal of 0 bases from V and 7 bases from J, the junction contained 12 bases not matched to a gene.

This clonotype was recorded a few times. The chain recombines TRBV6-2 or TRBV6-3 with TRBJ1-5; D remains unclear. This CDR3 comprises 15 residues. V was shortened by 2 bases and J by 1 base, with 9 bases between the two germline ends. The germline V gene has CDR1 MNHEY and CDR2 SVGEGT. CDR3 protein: CASSYLVGSNQPQHF. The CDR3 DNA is TGTGCCAGCAGTTACCTAGTCGGAAGCAATCAGCCCCAGCATTTT.

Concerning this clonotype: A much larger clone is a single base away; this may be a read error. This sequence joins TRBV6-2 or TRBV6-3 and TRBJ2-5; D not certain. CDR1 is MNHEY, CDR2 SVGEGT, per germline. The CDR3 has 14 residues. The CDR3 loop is CASSSQPNQETQSF. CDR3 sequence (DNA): TGTGCCAGCAGCTCTCAGCCCAACCAAGAGACCCAGTCCTTC.

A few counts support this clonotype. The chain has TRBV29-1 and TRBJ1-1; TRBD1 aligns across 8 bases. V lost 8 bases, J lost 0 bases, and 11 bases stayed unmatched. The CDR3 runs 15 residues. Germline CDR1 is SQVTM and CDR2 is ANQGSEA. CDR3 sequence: CSLTGVLLMNTEAFF. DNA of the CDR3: TGCAGCTTGACAGGGGTTCTGCTGATGAACACTGAAGCTTTCTTT.

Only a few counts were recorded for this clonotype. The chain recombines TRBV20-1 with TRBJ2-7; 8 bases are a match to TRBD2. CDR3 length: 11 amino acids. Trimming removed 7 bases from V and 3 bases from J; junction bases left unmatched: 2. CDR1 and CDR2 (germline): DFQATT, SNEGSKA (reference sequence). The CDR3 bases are TGCAGTGGCGGGACTAGCTACGAGCAGTACTTC. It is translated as CSGGTSYEQYF.

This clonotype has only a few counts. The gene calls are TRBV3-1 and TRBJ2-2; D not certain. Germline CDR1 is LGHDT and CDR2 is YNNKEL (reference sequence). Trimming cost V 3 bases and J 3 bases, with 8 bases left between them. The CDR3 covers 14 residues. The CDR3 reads CASSHGLDTGELFF. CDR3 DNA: TGTGCCAGCAGCCATGGTTTGGACACCGGGGAGCTGTTTTTT.

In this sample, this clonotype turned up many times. The CDR3 nucleotides are TGCGCCAGCAGCTTGCAGGGCCCAAAACCCATTCAGTACTTC. The encoded protein is CASSLQGPKPIQYF. V and J are TRBV5-1 and TRBJ2-4, with D possibly TRBD1 on 5 matching bases. This CDR3 contains 14 residues. Germline loops: CDR1 SGHRS, CDR2 YFSETQ. The V end was cut by 1 base, the J end by 9 bases, with 14 bases between.

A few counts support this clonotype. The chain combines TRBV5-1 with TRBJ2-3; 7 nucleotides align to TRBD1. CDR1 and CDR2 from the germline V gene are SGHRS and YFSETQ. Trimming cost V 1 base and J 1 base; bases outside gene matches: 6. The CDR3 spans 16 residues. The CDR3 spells CASSLKWDSRTDTQYF. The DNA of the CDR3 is TGCGCCAGCAGCTTGAAATGGGACAGCCGCACAGATACGCAGTATTTT. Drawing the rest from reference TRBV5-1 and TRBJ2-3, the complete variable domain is KAGVTQTPRYLIKTRGQQVTLSCSPISGHRSVSWYQQTPGQGLQFLFEYFSETQRNKGNFPGRFSGRQFSNSRSEMNVSTLELGDSALYLCASSLKWDSRTDTQYFGPGTRLTVL.